This TCR beta chain was recorded in a study of regulatory dendritic cells for organ transplantation. Clones were read by immunoSEQ multiplex PCR, and TCRdb kept only the in-frame ones, dropping some. The sample contains roughly 27,000 clones, 82% of which appear only once. The sequence was collected from a human donor in good health. The sample comprised naive CD8+ T cells from blood. Noted subset: CD45RA+ naive T cells.

In DNA, the CDR3 is TGCGCCAGCAGCTTGGGACACAGGGAACTCCGAAAAAACACTGAAGCTTTCTTT. This gives the protein CASSLGHRELRKNTEAFF. This chain connects TRBV5-1 to TRBJ1-1; D might be TRBD1 (6 bases). With 0 bases removed from V and 2 bases from J, the gap between germline ends came to 20 bases. The V gene's germline CDR1 is SGHRS and CDR2 YFSETQ. CDR3 length equals 18 residues.